This TCR beta chain comes out of a study of OX40 agonist ivuxolimab in advanced cancers. This CDR3 has 16 residues. The germline CDR1 and CDR2 sequences are MGHRA and YSYEKL. Trimming left V 1 base short and J 0 bases short, with 12 bases between. Sequencing used immunoSEQ multiplex PCR; TCRdb keeps in-frame clones, though not all of them. This sample has some 33,000 clones, with just under 90% found just once. The specimen was CD4+ or CD8+ T cells sorted from blood, collected in a trial of the OX40 agonist ivuxolimab. This receptor was obtained from an adult with an advanced solid tumor such as melanoma, head and neck, liver or kidney cancer. This chain uses TRBV4-1 with TRBJ1-1, with a tentative D call TRBD1 (5 bases). Here the CDR3 reads CASSQGVGLMNTEAFF. The CDR3 DNA is TGCGCCAGCAGCCAAGGTGTGGGACTTATGAACACTGAAGCTTTCTTT.